Following are 28 T cell receptor beta chains from one sample sequenced in a study of cytomegalovirus exposure and HLA in healthy donors. It was with 60 Vbeta and 13 Jbeta primers that the PCR ran. The assay was immunoSEQ multiplex PCR, and TCRdb's table has in-frame clones only and misses some. The table includes 190,000 or so clones, over 80% detected once. Material for sequencing was PBMCs. The receptors originated from a man between 50 and 59 years old in good health and CMV-seronegative.

This chain joins TRBV4-2 and TRBJ2-5, with 9 bases lining up with TRBD1. The CDR3 covers 15 residues. The J segment lost 1 base and the V segment lost 5 bases, leaving 5 bases of the junction unmatched. Germline CDR1 reads LGHNA; CDR2 reads YNFKEQ. CDR3 nucleotide sequence: TGTGCCAGCAGCGTAGGACAGGGGCCCCAAGAGACCCAGTACTTC. It translates to CASSVGQGPQETQYF.

The rearrangement joins TRBV10-3 to TRBJ2-3; D might be TRBD2 (5 bases). The length of the CDR3 is 13 residues. Trimming took off 10 bases at V and 6 bases at J, with 17 bases between the two ends. Germline lookup yields CDR1 ENHRY and CDR2 SYGVKD. The CDR3 nucleotides are TGTGCCACCCGGTCGACGGAGCGGGATACGCAGTATTTT. Amino acid sequence: CATRSTERDTQYF.

V is TRBV27 and J is TRBJ2-5; 10 nucleotides line up with TRBD2. Trimming removed 6 bases from V and 5 bases from J; junction bases left unmatched: 6. CDR3 size: 14 residues. CDR1 is MNHEY, CDR2 SMNVEV, per germline (reference sequence). DNA of the CDR3: TGTGCCAGCAGGAGCGGGAGGGCCCTTGAGACCCAGTACTTC. Amino acids: CASRSGRALETQYF.

The CDR3 sequence is CASSPGYQETQYF. CDR3 nucleotides: TGTGCCAGCAGCCCCGGGTACCAAGAGACCCAGTACTTC. The genes are TRBV9 and TRBJ2-5, with D unresolved. There are 13 residues in the CDR3. V was cut by 4 bases and J by 0 bases, with 7 bases left in between. Germline CDR1 reads SGDLS; CDR2 reads YYNGEE. The whole variable domain, filled in from reference TRBV9 and TRBJ2-5, reads DSGVTQTPKHLITATGQRVTLRCSPRSGDLSVYWYQQSLDQGLQFLIQYYNGEERAKGNILERFSAQQFPDLHSELNLSSLELGDSALYFCASSPGYQETQYFGPGTRLLVL.

The V call is TRBV7-3, the J call TRBJ2-1, with 9 bases matching TRBD1. Per germline, CDR1 SGHTA and CDR2 FQGTGA. This CDR3 is built from 15 residues. With 6 bases clipped from V and 2 bases from J, the junction kept 5 bases outside the gene matches. The CDR3 loop is CASSQNRGPYNEQFF. CDR3 bases: TGTGCCAGCAGTCAAAACAGGGGGCCCTACAATGAGCAGTTCTTC.

The chain has TRBV9 and TRBJ2-6; 8 positions match TRBD1. With V trimmed by 3 bases and J by 0 bases, 8 bases remained unmatched. The CDR3 runs 18 residues. Germline V gene data show CDR1 as SGDLS and CDR2 as YYNGEE. CDR3 sequence (DNA): TGTGCCAGCAGCGCCAGGACAGGGCACCCCTCTGGGGCCAACGTCCTGACTTTC. Its translation: CASSARTGHPSGANVLTF.

V gene TRBV19 combines with J gene TRBJ1-4; 8 bases map to TRBD1. Germline assignment: CDR1 LNHDA and CDR2 SQIVND (reference sequence). V was pared by 8 bases and J by 2 bases, with 10 bases of the junction left unmatched. The CDR3 contains 16 residues. In DNA form, the CDR3 reads TGTGCCAGTGGGGATCTCAGGGGGCCGACTAATGAAAAACTGTTTTTT. Protein sequence: CASGDLRGPTNEKLFF.

The rearrangement links TRBV18 to TRBJ2-7; no reliable D call. The CDR3 has 13 amino acids. Between the trimmed V and J ends, which lost 1 base and 4 bases, there was a span of 8 bases. Germline V gene lookup returns CDR1 KGHSH and CDR2 LQKENI. CDR3 in amino acids: CASSPRADYEQYF. The CDR3, as DNA: TGTGCCAGCTCACCACGTGCGGATTACGAGCAGTACTTC.

The genes are TRBV19 and TRBJ2-1; 12 bases line up with TRBD2. The V gene's germline CDR1 is LNHDA and CDR2 SQIVND (reference sequence). The CDR3 covers 16 residues. Trimming cost V 5 bases and J 0 bases; bases outside gene matches: 2. The CDR3 nucleotides are TGTGCCAGTAGTTCTAGCGGGAGGGCCTCCTACAATGAGCAGTTCTTC. It translates to CASSSSGRASYNEQFF.

The V and J genes are TRBV7-9 and TRBJ2-5, with 8 bases lining up with TRBD2. Losses at the gene ends were 4 bases for V and 4 bases for J; bases not matched to a gene: 5. The CDR3 extends over 14 amino acids. The germline CDR1 and CDR2 sequences are SEHNR and FQNEAQ (reference sequence). CDR3 DNA sequence: TGTGCCAGCAGCTCCCCGGCGGGGGGAGAGACCCAGTACTTC. It specifies CASSSPAGGETQYF.

The chain joins TRBV19 to TRBJ2-1, with TRBD1 as a possible D gene (5 bases). The V end was cut by 3 bases, the J end by 5 bases, with 17 bases between. The CDR3 totals 16 residues. Germline CDR1 is LNHDA and CDR2 is SQIVND (reference sequence). This chain's CDR3 is CASSIFSGSNHNEQFF. CDR3 nucleotide sequence: TGTGCCAGTAGTATTTTTTCAGGGTCTAACCACAATGAGCAGTTCTTC.

In its sample, this clone was seen a few times. V gene TRBV19 combines with J gene TRBJ1-6, with TRBD1 matching 7 bases. Germline CDR1 reads LNHDA; CDR2 reads SQIVND (reference sequence). This CDR3 is built from 15 residues. The trim removed 10 bases at V and 6 bases at J, leaving 12 bases unmatched. The CDR3 bases are TGTGCCACCGAGAGGCGAGGGGGCGGTAATTCACCCCTCCACTTT. Translating it yields CATERRGGGNSPLHF.

The sample holds a few counts of this clone. The chain employs TRBV5-1 and TRBJ1-4, with D maybe TRBD1 (5 bases). CDR3 length: 14 amino acids. Germline values: CDR1 SGHRS, CDR2 YFSETQ. V was pared by 5 bases and J by 5 bases, with 13 bases between. The CDR3 DNA sequence: TGCGCCAGCAGTCGGCAGGGAGGAAATGAAAAACTGTTTTTT. Translated, it gives CASSRQGGNEKLFF.

The gene calls are TRBV6-5 and TRBJ1-2; no clear D gene. The CDR3 contains 13 residues. V was clipped by 5 bases and J by 2 bases, with 9 bases between them. Germline V gives CDR1 MNHEY, CDR2 SVGAGI. The CDR3 DNA sequence: TGTGCCAGCAGTCGTTATACAAACTATGGCTACACCTTC. Its protein product is CASSRYTNYGYTF.

The chain has TRBV18 and TRBJ1-4, with a weak D call TRBD1 (6 bases). Trimming took 4 bases from V and 8 from J, leaving 8 bases between them. The CDR3 contains 12 residues. CDR1 is KGHSH and CDR2 is LQKENI in the germline V gene. The CDR3 DNA follows: TGTGCCAGCTCACAGAGGGGGGAAAAACTGTTTTTT. Amino acid sequence: CASSQRGEKLFF.

Only one count was recorded for this clone. V usage is TRBV6-1 and J usage is TRBJ2-5; TRBD1 is a possible D gene (5 bases). The CDR3 is 15 amino acids. CDR1 and CDR2 (germline): MNHNS, SASEGT. V lost 4 bases and J 1 base, leaving 13 bases between the germline ends. The CDR3 here is CASSAKRQIQETQYF. In DNA form, the CDR3 reads TGTGCCAGCAGTGCGAAACGACAGATCCAAGAGACCCAGTACTTC.

The chain joins TRBV21-1 to TRBJ2-3; TRBD2, as called in the table, went unchecked against the DNA. TRBV21-1 is marked as a pseudogene. This CDR3 has 19 amino acids. For the CDR3, the DNA is TGTGCCAGCAACCCGAAACCTACAACCGACACTAGGAACACAGATACGCAGTATTTT. Its translation is CASNPKPTTDTRNTDTQYF.

This chain links TRBV19 with TRBJ2-5; 11 nucleotides match TRBD2. CDR1 and CDR2 (germline): LNHDA, SQIVND (reference sequence). The trim removed 6 bases at V and 5 bases at J, leaving 11 bases unmatched. The CDR3 extends over 16 amino acids. CDR3 in amino acids: CASRSSSGRLWETQYF. The CDR3 DNA follows: TGTGCCAGTAGGTCGTCTAGCGGGAGGCTCTGGGAGACCCAGTACTTC.

The V and J genes are TRBV19 and TRBJ1-5; unclear D gene. Germline V gene lookup returns CDR1 LNHDA and CDR2 SQIVND (reference sequence). V shed 8 bases and J shed 5 bases, with 13 bases lying between them. The length of the CDR3 is 13 residues. In DNA, the CDR3 is TGTGCCAGTGAACCGGGCGGGCATCAGCCCCAGCATTTT. Its translation: CASEPGGHQPQHF.

The V gene is TRBV5-6, the J gene TRBJ1-2; D uncertain. The CDR3 is 17 amino acids. Germline loops: CDR1 SGHDT, CDR2 YYEEEE. V lost 2 bases and J 6 bases, leaving 23 bases between the germline ends. The CDR3 loop reads CASSLLSLGGPLNGYTF. CDR3 nucleotides: TGTGCCAGCAGCTTATTGAGTCTTGGAGGACCGTTAAATGGCTACACCTTC.

A few counts support this clone. This chain uses TRBV7-9 with TRBJ1-1; the match to TRBD1 covers 7 bases. The CDR3 runs 13 residues. The V gene end was trimmed by 5 bases and the J gene end by 1 base; junction bases not matched to a gene: 1. Per the germline V gene, CDR1 is SEHNR and CDR2 is FQNEAQ (reference sequence). The CDR3 protein is CASSRQGNTEAFF. As DNA, the CDR3 is TGTGCCAGCAGCCGACAGGGGAACACTGAAGCTTTCTTT.

This chain connects TRBV18 to TRBJ1-4; TRBD1 agrees at 12 bases. CDR1 is KGHSH, CDR2 LQKENI, per germline. The CDR3 length is 17 residues. The V and J ends lost 3 bases and 8 bases, in that order; junction bases with no gene match: 10. CDR3 loop: CASSPGTGGLWAEKLFF. The CDR3 bases are TGTGCCAGCTCACCCGGGACAGGGGGCCTTTGGGCGGAAAAACTGTTTTTT.

The chain employs TRBV29-1 and TRBJ2-7; TRBD2 aligns across 7 bases. Germline values: CDR1 SQVTM, CDR2 ANQGSEA. CDR3 length: 14 residues. The J segment lost 0 bases and the V segment lost 6 bases, leaving 8 bases of the junction unmatched. The CDR3 DNA reads as TGCAGCGTAGGAAACGGGGGGAGCTCCTACGAGCAGTACTTC. Translation gives CSVGNGGSSYEQYF.

This clone occurred once. J is TRBJ1-1 and V is TRBV6-1; D gene ambiguous. CDR1 and CDR2 from the germline V gene are MNHNS and SASEGT. Deletions cut 4 bases from V and 0 bases from J, with 12 bases between. There are 15 residues in the CDR3. CDR3 sequence reads: CASSVERSLNTEAFF. CDR3 bases: TGTGCCAGCAGTGTAGAGAGAAGCTTGAACACTGAAGCTTTCTTT.

CDR3 amino acids: CASSLARANRNQPQHF. The CDR3 bases are TGTGCCAGCAGCTTAGCGAGGGCAAATCGCAATCAGCCCCAGCATTTT. The chain employs TRBV7-2 and TRBJ1-5; D is unclear. Deletions cut 0 bases from V and 2 bases from J, with 11 bases between. The CDR3 spans 16 residues. CDR1 and CDR2 from the germline V gene are SGHTA and FQGNSA.

The chain employs TRBV29-1 and TRBJ1-1; 7 positions agree with TRBD1. Germline V gene lookup returns CDR1 SQVTM and CDR2 ANQGSEA. The CDR3 is made up of 15 amino acids. The junction had 12 bases not matched to a gene; V was cut back by 3 bases and J by 5 bases. CDR3 sequence (DNA): TGCAGCGTTGATCCAAGAGGGGGCGCCCGGACTGAAGCTTTCTTT. Protein: CSVDPRGGARTEAFF.

The rearrangement uses TRBV5-6 and TRBJ1-6; 8 bases agree with TRBD1. V shed 2 bases and J 10 bases; nucleotides not matched to a gene: 11. Germline values: CDR1 SGHDT, CDR2 YYEEEE. CDR3 size: 16 residues. The CDR3 sequence: CASSFVLGTGESPLHF. The DNA for the CDR3 is TGTGCCAGCAGCTTTGTTCTCGGGACAGGTGAATCACCCCTCCACTTT. The whole variable domain, remainder taken from reference TRBV5-6 and TRBJ1-6, is DAGVTQSPTHLIKTRGQQVTLRCSPKSGHDTVSWYQQALGQGPQFIFQYYEEEERQRGNFPDRFSGHQFPNYSSELNVNALLLGDSALYLCASSFVLGTGESPLHFGNGTRLTVT.

J is TRBJ2-1 and V is TRBV6-5, with D perhaps matching TRBD2 (5 bases). CDR1 is MNHEY and CDR2 is SVGAGI in the germline V gene. This CDR3 contains 14 residues. Between the trimmed V and J ends, which lost 0 bases and 8 bases, there was a span of 11 bases. The CDR3 is CASSYSYAGHEQFF. In DNA, the CDR3 is TGTGCCAGCAGTTACTCATACGCGGGCCATGAGCAGTTCTTC.